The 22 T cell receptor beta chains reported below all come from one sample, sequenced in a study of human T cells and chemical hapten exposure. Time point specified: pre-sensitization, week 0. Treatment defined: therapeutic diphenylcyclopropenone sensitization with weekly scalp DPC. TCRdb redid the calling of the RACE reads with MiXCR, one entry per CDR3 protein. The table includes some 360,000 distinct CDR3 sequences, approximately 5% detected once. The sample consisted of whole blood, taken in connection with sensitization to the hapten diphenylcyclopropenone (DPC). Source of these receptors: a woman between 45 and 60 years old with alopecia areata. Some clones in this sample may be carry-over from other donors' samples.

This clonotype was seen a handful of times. DNA of the CDR3: TGTGCCAGTGCCACAGGGGTCTCTGAAGCTTTCTTT. It encodes CASATGVSEAFF. The V gene is TRBV3-1, the J gene TRBJ1-1; the match to TRBD1 covers 7 bases. Germline assignment: CDR1 LGHDT and CDR2 YNNKEL (reference sequence). CDR3 length equals 12 residues. V shed 9 bases and J 6 bases; nucleotides not matched to a gene: 7.

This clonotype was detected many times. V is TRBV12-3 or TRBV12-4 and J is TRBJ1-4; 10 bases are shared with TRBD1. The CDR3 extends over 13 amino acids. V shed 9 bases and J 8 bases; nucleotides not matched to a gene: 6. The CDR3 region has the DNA TGTGCCAGTTTCCGGACAGGGGGGGAAAAACTGTTTTTT. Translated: CASFRTGGEKLFF.

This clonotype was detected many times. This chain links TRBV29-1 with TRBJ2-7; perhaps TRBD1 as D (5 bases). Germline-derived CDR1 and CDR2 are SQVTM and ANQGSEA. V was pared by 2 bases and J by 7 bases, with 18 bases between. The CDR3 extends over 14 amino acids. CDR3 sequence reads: CSVESTEHPQEQYF. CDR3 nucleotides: TGCAGCGTTGAATCGACAGAACACCCCCAAGAGCAGTACTTC.

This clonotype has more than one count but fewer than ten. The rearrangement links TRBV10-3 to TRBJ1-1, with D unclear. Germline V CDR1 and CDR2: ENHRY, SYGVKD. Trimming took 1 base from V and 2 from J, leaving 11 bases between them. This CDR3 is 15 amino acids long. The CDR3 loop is CAISELLGDNTEAFF. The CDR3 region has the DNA TGTGCCATCAGTGAGTTACTCGGGGATAACACTGAAGCTTTCTTT.

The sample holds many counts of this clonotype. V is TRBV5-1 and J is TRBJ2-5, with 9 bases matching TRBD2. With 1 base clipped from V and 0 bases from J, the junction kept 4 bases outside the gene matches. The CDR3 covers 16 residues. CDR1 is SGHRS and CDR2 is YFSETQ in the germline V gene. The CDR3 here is CASSLSLAGHQETQYF. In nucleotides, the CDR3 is TGCGCCAGCAGCTTGTCCCTAGCGGGGCACCAAGAGACCCAGTACTTC.

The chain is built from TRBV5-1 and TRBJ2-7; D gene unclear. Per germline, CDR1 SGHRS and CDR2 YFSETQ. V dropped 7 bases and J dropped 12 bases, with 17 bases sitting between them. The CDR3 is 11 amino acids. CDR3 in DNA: TGCGCCAGCCGCGGTGGGGATAGGGTGTACTTC. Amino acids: CASRGGDRVYF.

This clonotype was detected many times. The CDR3 is CASSLTYQETQYF. The CDR3, as DNA: TGTGCCAGCAGCTTGACGTACCAAGAGACCCAGTACTTC. V usage is TRBV7-9 and J usage is TRBJ2-5; no firm D call. V gave up 3 bases and J gave up 0 bases, with 5 bases separating them. This CDR3 is 13 amino acids long. In germline, CDR1 is SEHNR, CDR2 FQNEAQ (reference sequence). Looking up the rest from reference TRBV7-9 and TRBJ2-5 gives the full variable domain: DTGVSQNPRHKITKRGQNVTFRCDPISEHNRLYWYRQTLGQGPEFLTYFQNEAQLEKSRLLSDRFSAERPKGSFSTLEIQRTEQGDSAMYLCASSLTYQETQYFGPGTRLLVL.

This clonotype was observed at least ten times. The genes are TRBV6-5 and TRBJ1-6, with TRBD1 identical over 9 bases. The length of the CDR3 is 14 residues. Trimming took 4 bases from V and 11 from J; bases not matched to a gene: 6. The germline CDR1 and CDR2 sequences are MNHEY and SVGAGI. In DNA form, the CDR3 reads TGTGCCAGCAGTTCGGGACAGGGAGGTACACCCCTCCACTTT. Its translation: CASSSGQGGTPLHF.

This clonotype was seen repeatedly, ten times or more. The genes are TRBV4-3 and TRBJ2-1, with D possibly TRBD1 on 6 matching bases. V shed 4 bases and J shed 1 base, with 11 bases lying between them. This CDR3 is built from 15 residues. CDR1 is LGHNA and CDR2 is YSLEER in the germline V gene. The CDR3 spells CASSPDSGSYNEQFF. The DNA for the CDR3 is TGCGCCAGCAGCCCGGACAGTGGGTCCTACAATGAGCAGTTCTTC.

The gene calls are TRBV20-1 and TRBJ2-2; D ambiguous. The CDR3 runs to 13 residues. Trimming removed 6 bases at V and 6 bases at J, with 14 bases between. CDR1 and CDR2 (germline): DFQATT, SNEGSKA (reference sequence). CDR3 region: CSAPALTSGELFF. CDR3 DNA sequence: TGCAGTGCCCCGGCCCTCACGTCCGGGGAGCTGTTTTTT.

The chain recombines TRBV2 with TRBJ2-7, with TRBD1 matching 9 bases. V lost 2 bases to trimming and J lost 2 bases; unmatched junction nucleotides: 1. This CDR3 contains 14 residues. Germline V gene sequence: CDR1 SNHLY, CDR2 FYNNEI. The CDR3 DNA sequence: TGTGCCAGCAGTGAAACAGGGGGCCCCTACGAGCAGTACTTC. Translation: CASSETGGPYEQYF.

This CDR3 reads CASRATVTRLNEKLFF. Written as DNA, the CDR3 is TGTGCCAGCAGGGCGACTGTCACTCGATTAAATGAAAAACTGTTTTTT. The chain employs TRBV6-5 and TRBJ1-4; D gene uncertain. The V gene's germline CDR1 is MNHEY and CDR2 SVGAGI. The CDR3 loop spans 16 amino acids. The V end lost 6 bases, the J end lost 5 bases, and 19 bases lay between the germline ends.

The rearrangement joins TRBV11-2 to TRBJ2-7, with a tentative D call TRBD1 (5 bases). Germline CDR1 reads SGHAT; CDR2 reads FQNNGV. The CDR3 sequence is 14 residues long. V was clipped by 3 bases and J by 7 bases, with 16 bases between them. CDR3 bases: TGTGCCAGCAGCTTTAGGGGAACCCGTAGAGAGCAGTACTTC. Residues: CASSFRGTRREQYF.

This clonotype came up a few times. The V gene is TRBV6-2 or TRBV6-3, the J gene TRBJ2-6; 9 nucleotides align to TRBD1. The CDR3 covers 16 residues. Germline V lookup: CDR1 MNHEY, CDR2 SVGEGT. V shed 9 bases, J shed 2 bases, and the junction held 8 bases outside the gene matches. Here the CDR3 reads CASRTGGSAGANVLTF. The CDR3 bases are TGTGCCAGTCGCACAGGGGGCTCAGCTGGGGCCAACGTCCTGACTTTC.

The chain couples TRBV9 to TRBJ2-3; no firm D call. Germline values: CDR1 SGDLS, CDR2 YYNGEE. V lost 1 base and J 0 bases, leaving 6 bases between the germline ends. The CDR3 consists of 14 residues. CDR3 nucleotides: TGTGCCAGCAGCGTACGGCCGAGCACAGATACGCAGTATTTT. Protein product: CASSVRPSTDTQYF.

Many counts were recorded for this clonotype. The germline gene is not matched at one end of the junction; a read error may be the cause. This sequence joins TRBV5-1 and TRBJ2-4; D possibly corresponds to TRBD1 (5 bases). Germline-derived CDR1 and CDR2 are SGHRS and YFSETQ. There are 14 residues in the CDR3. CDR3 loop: CASSLESALDIQYF. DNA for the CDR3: TGCGCCAGCAGCTTGGAATCGGCGCTGGACATCCAGTACTTC.

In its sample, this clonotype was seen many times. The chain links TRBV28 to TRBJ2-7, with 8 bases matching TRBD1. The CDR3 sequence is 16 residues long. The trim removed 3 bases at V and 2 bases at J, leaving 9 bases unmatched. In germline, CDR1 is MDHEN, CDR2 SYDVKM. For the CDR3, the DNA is TGTGCCAGCAGTTTCCCCTGGACAGGGACAACCTACGAGCAGTACTTC. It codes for CASSFPWTGTTYEQYF.

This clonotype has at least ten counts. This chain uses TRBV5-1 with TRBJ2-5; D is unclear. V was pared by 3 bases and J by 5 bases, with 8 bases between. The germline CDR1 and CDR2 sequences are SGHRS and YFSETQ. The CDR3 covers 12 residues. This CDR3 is CASSSVGETQYF. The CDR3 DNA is TGCGCCAGCAGCTCAGTGGGCGAGACCCAGTACTTC. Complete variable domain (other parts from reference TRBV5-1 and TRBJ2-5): KAGVTQTPRYLIKTRGQQVTLSCSPISGHRSVSWYQQTPGQGLQFLFEYFSETQRNKGNFPGRFSGRQFSNSRSEMNVSTLELGDSALYLCASSSVGETQYFGPGTRLLVL.

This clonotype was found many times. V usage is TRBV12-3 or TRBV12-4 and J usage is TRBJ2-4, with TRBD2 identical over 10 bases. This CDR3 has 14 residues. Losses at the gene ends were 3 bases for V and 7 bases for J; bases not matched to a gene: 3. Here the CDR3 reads CASSLISGGNIQYF. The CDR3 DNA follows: TGTGCCAGCAGTTTGATTAGCGGGGGGAACATTCAGTACTTC.

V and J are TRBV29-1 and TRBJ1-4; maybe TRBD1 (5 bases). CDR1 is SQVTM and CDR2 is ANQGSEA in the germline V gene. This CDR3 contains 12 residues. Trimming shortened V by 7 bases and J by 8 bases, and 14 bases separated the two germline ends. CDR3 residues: CSAGTEGEKLFF. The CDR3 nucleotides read TGCAGCGCCGGGACGGAGGGCGAAAAACTGTTTTTT.

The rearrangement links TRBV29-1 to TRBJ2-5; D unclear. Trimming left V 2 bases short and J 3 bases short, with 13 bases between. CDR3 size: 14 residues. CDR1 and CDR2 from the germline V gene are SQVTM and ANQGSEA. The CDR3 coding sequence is TGCAGCGTTGAACGTTCAGGCCGAAAAGAGACCCAGTACTTC. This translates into CSVERSGRKETQYF. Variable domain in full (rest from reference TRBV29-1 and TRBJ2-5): SAVISQKPSRDICQRGTSLTIQCQVDSQVTMMFWYRQQPGQSLTLIATANQGSEATYESGFVIDKFPISRPNLTFSTLTVSNMSPEDSSIYLCSVERSGRKETQYFGPGTRLLVL.

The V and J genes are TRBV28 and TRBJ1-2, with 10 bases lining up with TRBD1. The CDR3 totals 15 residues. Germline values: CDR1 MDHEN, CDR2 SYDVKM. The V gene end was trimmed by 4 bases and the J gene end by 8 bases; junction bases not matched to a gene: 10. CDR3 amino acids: CASSSLGTGERGYTF. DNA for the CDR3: TGTGCCAGCAGTTCCCTAGGGACAGGGGAGAGAGGCTACACCTTC.